This TCR beta chain was found in a study of cytomegalovirus exposure and HLA in healthy donors. Whole-study context: Membership in the Caucasian-associated ancestry cluster was found for approximately 85% of 350 to 450 genotyped donors. Study-level points and caveats: A reported reduction in N-insertions relative to the approximately 640-donor mean was seen in an Asian-associated ancestry cluster in a later analysis. There were some V segments, including TRBV6-2 and TRBV6-3, excluded as indistinguishable.

The CDR3 has 19 amino acids. In germline, CDR1 is SGHTA, CDR2 FQGTGA. V was clipped by 6 bases and J by 0 bases; unmatched bases: 19. It was with 60 Vbeta and 13 Jbeta primers that the PCR ran. Using immunoSEQ multiplex PCR, the repertoire was profiled, and TCRdb retains in-frame clones only, with some absent. Of some 160,000 clones listed, around 77% are singletons. As to this clone: The antigen remains undetermined.

The sequencing sample was made of PBMCs. The V gene is TRBV7-3, the J gene TRBJ2-5, with 7 bases lining up with TRBD2. The sequence came from a woman in her 30s in good health and CMV-seronegative. CDR3 region: CASSLLKRAGLGYQETQYF. The CDR3 DNA follows: TGTGCCAGCAGTCTTCTTAAGCGAGCGGGGTTAGGGTACCAAGAGACCCAGTACTTC.